These T cell receptor beta chains were read from a single sample in a study of CD8 T cells in ankylosing spondylitis. MiXCR, run by TCRdb on the 5' RACE reads, gives a single entry per CDR3 protein. The sample has approximately 25,000 distinct CDR3 sequences; over 6.5% are singletons. Sequencing was done on a sample of blood. These receptor sequences come from a male donor with ankylosing spondylitis or in good health (not recorded which). CDR3s leave out the opening cysteine and the closing phenylalanine or tryptophan. A D gene is named only where the DNA matches it firmly.

D gene,J gene,V gene,CDR3 protein
NA,TRBJ1-5,TRBV5-1,ASSLSPGNQPQH
NA,TRBJ1-6,TRBV28,ASSPQRNSPLH
NA,TRBJ2-1,TRBV5-4,ASSSPRAGNEQF
TRBD1,TRBJ2-2,TRBV12-3/TRBV12-4,ASSRGTGSGELF
NA,TRBJ1-4,TRBV7-2,TSSLPGRSGEKLF
NA,TRBJ1-2,TRBV5-1,ASVPGVRTNYGYT
TRBD2,TRBJ2-1,TRBV20-1,SARDGLAGDWQF
NA,TRBJ2-6,TRBV7-9,ASSLGSQSGANVLT
TRBD2,TRBJ2-1,TRBV6-2/TRBV6-3,ASRPSGDNEQF
TRBD2,TRBJ2-1,TRBV10-3,AISDLGGGNEQF
NA,TRBJ2-1,TRBV6-2/TRBV6-3,ASSYGLLGGEQF
NA,TRBJ1-1,TRBV29-1,SVDGPQGSEAF
NA,TRBJ2-5,TRBV6-2/TRBV6-3,ASTPLAQETQY
NA,TRBJ2-2,TRBV24-1,ATSLGRDTGELF
NA,TRBJ2-5,TRBV29-1,SVGSSFQETQY
NA,TRBJ2-5,TRBV2,ASSGDQRGMETQY
NA,TRBJ2-2,TRBV5-1,ASSLGLNTGELF
NA,TRBJ2-3,TRBV6-6,ASSWAAGVTDTQY
NA,TRBJ2-3,TRBV5-1,ASSFSGQITDTQY
TRBD1,TRBJ2-2,TRBV11-2,ASSHNRDRIVGELF
NA,TRBJ2-2,TRBV29-1,SVSQEGGELF
TRBD2,TRBJ2-1,TRBV9,ASSRGGLEQF
NA,TRBJ2-2,TRBV3-1,ASSQELGGELF
TRBD1,TRBJ2-2,TRBV30,AWSQGAGELF
NA,TRBJ2-1,TRBV28,ASRRGLTYNEQF
NA,TRBJ2-3,TRBV29-1,SVDTLGGKTDTQY
NA,TRBJ1-1,TRBV29-1,SVEGRANTEAF
TRBD2,TRBJ2-3,TRBV20-1,SAGGTHYTDTQY
NA,TRBJ1-4,TRBV20-1,SARAGIAQKLF
NA,TRBJ1-1,TRBV12-3/TRBV12-4,ASSESGRGEAF
TRBD2,TRBJ2-2,TRBV2,ASKSSGREITGELF
TRBD1,TRBJ2-3,TRBV18,ASSVGQGTDTQY
NA,TRBJ2-2,TRBV19,ASQRVRGGTGELF